The clone carrying this TCR beta chain was detected a few times. Treatment defined: around 19 received Ad26.COV2.S at low or high dose, single or two shots; about five received placebo; per-sample allocation not given. Samples came from day 63 after the first vaccine or placebo injection. This CDR3 comprises 13 residues. The ends were cut back, 2 bases at V and 5 bases at J, with 10 bases in the middle. Germline lookup yields CDR1 MNHEY and CDR2 SVGEGT. The sample is drawn from a study of Ad26.COV2.S vaccination and SARS-CoV-2 variants. The table came from immunoSEQ multiplex PCR; TCRdb's copy has only in-frame clones and leaves some out. The sample has around 370,000 clones; around 84% are singletons.

The input for sequencing was peripheral blood, taken in a trial of Ad26.COV2.S vaccine versus placebo. The clonotype comes from a person between 18 and 60 years old who received the Ad26.COV2.S COVID-19 vaccine or a placebo. This chain connects TRBV6-2 or TRBV6-3 to TRBJ2-7, with a weak D call TRBD1 (6 bases). The CDR3 spells CASSYVGADEQYF. DNA for the CDR3: TGTGCCAGCAGTTACGTGGGGGCGGACGAGCAGTACTTC.